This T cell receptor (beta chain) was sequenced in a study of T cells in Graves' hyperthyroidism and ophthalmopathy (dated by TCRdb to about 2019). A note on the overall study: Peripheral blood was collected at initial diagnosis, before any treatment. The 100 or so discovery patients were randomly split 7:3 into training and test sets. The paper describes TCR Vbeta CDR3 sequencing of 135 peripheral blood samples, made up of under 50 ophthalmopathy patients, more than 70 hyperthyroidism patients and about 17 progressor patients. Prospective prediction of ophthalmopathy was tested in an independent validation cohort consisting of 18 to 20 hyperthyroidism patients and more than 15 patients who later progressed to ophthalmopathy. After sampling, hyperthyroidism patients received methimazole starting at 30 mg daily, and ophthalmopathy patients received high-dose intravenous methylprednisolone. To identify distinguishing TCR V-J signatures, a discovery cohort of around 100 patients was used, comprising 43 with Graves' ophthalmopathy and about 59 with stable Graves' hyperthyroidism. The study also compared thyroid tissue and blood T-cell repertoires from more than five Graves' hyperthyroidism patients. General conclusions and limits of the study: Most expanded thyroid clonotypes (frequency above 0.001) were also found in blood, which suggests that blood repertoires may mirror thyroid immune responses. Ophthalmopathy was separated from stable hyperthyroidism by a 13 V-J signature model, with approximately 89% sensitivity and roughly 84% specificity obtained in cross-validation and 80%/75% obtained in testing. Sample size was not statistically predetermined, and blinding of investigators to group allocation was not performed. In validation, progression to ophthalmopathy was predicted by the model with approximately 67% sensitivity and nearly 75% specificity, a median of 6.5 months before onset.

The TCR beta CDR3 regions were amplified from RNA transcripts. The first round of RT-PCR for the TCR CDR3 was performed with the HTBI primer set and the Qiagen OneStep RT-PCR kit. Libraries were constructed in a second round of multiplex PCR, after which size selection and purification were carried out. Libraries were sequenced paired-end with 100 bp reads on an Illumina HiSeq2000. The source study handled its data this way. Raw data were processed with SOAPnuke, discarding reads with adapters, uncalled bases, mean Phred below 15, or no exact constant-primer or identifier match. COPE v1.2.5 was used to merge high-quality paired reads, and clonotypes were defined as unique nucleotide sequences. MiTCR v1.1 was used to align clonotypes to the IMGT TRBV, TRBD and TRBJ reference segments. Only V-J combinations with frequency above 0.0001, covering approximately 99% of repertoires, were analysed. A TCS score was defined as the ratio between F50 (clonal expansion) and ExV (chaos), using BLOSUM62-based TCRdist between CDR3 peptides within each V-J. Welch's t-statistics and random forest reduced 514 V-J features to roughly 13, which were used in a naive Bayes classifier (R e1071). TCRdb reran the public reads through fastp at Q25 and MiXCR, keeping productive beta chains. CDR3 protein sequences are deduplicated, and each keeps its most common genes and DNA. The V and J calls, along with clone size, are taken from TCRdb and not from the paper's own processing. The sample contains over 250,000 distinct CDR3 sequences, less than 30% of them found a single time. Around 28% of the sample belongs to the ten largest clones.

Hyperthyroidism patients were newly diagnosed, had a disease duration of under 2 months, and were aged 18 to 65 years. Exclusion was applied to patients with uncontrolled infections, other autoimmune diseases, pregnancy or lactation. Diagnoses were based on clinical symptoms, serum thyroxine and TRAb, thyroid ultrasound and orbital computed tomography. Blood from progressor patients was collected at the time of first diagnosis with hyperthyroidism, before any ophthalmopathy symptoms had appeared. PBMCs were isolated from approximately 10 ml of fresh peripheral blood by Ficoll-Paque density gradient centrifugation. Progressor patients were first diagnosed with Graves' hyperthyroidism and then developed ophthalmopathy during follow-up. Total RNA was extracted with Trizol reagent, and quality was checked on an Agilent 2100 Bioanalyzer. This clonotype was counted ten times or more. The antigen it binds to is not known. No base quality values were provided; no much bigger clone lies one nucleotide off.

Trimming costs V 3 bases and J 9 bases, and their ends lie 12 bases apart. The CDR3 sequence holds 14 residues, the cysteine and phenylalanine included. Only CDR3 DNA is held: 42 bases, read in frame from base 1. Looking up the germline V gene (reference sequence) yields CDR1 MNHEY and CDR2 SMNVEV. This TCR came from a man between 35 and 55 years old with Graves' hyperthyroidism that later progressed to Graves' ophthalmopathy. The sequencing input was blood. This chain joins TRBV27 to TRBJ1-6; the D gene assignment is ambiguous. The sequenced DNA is TGTGCCAGCAGTTTTACCGTCATAGGTTCACCCCTCCACTTT. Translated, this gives CASSFTVIGSPLHF.